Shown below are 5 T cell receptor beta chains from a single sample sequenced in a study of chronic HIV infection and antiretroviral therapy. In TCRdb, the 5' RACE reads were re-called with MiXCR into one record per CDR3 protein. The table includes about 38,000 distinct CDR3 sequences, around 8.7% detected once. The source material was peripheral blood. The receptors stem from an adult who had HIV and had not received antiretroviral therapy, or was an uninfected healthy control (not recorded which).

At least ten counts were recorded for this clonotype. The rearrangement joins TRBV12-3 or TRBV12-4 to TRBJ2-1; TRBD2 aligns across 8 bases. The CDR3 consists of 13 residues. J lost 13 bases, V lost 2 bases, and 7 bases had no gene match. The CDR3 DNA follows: TGTGCCAGCAGTTTAATAAGCGGACTAGCCCAGTTCTTC. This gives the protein CASSLISGLAQFF.

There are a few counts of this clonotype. The CDR3 reads CASSYWGGSGEKLFF. In DNA, the CDR3 is TGTGCCAGCAGTTATTGGGGGGGCTCAGGAGAAAAACTGTTTTTT. The chain combines TRBV28 with TRBJ1-4; D possibly corresponds to TRBD1 (6 bases). In germline, CDR1 is MDHEN, CDR2 SYDVKM. V gave up 4 bases and J gave up 8 bases, with 17 bases separating them. This CDR3 spans 15 amino acids.

The CDR3 DNA reads TGCAGCGTGATTACAGGGGCGCGGGAAGCTTTCTTT. Translating gives CSVITGAREAFF. The chain employs TRBV29-1 and TRBJ1-1, with TRBD1 identical over 7 bases. The CDR3 totals 12 residues. After removal of 6 bases from V and 8 bases from J, the junction contained 9 bases not matched to a gene. The germline V gene encodes CDR1 SQVTM and CDR2 ANQGSEA.

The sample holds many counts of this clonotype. The CDR3 coding sequence is TGTGCCAGCAGTGAACAACAGGGGAGCGGGAGTAATGAGCAGTTCTTC. This sequence encodes CASSEQQGSGSNEQFF. This chain links TRBV6-1 with TRBJ2-1; tentative D call: TRBD2 (8 bases). The CDR3 runs to 16 residues. Germline V lookup: CDR1 MNHNS, CDR2 SASEGT. Trimming shortened V by 2 bases and J by 7 bases, and 18 bases separated the two germline ends.

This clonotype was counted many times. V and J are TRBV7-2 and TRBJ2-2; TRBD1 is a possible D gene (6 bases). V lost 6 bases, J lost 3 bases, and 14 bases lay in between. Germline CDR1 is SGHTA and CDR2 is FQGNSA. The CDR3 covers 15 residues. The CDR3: CASRESGQYTGELFF. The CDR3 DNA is TGTGCCAGCAGGGAAAGCGGACAGTACACCGGGGAGCTGTTTTTT.